The T cell receptor (beta chain) described here comes from a study of low-dose radiotherapy and immunotherapy resistance in tumors. Turning to the study itself: Daily intake of oral aspirin 300 mg by patients lasted four cycles and began on cycle 1 day 1.

The germline V and J ends were trimmed by 0 bases and 5 bases, with 3 bases remaining between them. Germline V lookup: CDR1 SGHVS, CDR2 FNYEAQ. The CDR3 is 12 residues long. This clonotype was observed many times. TRAV- and TRBV-specific primers, spanning alpha and beta chains, primed first-strand cDNA. Over 20 PCR cycles, TCRs were amplified from a constant-region primer and V-primer adapter. TCRdb re-called the reads through MiXCR, storing one row per CDR3 protein. The sample shows fewer than 50,000 distinct CDR3 sequences, approximately 26% of them seen only once. Time point in this sample: after trial treatment. Treatment indicated: LDRT plus nivolumab, ipilimumab, low-dose cyclophosphamide and aspirin (RACIN trial). Ipilimumab, nivolumab, aspirin, low-dose cyclophosphamide and low-dose radiotherapy were administered to donors.

The sequencing here drew on PBMCs, taken after low-dose radiotherapy plus immunotherapy. The origin of this receptor is a male donor with prostate cancer. V and J are TRBV7-6 and TRBJ2-3; D unresolved. CDR3 loop: CASSLALDTQYF. DNA for the CDR3: TGTGCCAGCAGCTTAGCCTTAGATACGCAGTATTTT.